The 26 T cell receptor beta chains listed next were all sequenced from one sample in a study of shared clonotypes between healthy human individuals. Using immunoSEQ multiplex PCR, the repertoire was profiled, and TCRdb retains in-frame clones only, with some absent. The top ten clones hold more than 0.1% of a sample with about 2 million clones, approximately 95% of them seen once. The sample taken for sequencing was naive CD4+ T cells sorted from blood. The sample's subset: CD45RA+ positively selected. The source of these receptors is a man aged 18 to 30 in good health.

The chain recombines TRBV4-3 with TRBJ2-5, with D tentatively TRBD2 (6 bases). Trimming stripped 0 bases from V and 3 bases from J, with 11 bases between. The CDR3 covers 15 residues. CDR1 is LGHNA, CDR2 YSLEER, per germline. This CDR3 is CASSQEGTQEETQYF. As DNA, the CDR3 is TGCGCCAGCAGCCAAGAGGGGACTCAAGAAGAGACCCAGTACTTC.

The rearrangement uses TRBV15 and TRBJ2-5; 9 bases fit TRBD2. The J segment lost 2 bases and the V segment lost 0 bases, leaving 4 bases of the junction unmatched. CDR1 and CDR2 (germline): LNHNV, YYDKDF (reference sequence). The CDR3 runs 16 residues. CDR3 in DNA: TGTGCCACCAGCAGAGAGAGGCTAGCGGGGCAAGAGACCCAGTACTTC. Protein product: CATSRERLAGQETQYF.

The V gene is TRBV5-1, the J gene TRBJ2-3; a possible D gene is TRBD2 (7 bases). Germline V lookup: CDR1 SGHRS, CDR2 YFSETQ. The CDR3 is made up of 15 amino acids. Trimming shortened V by 4 bases and J by 1 base, and 13 bases separated the two germline ends. CDR3 in DNA: TGCGCCAGCAGCACGCGGGGGCGCGGCACAGATACGCAGTATTTT. Translating it yields CASSTRGRGTDTQYF.

The rearrangement links TRBV6-5 to TRBJ1-1; D is perhaps TRBD1 (6 bases). The V gene's germline CDR1 is MNHEY and CDR2 SVGAGI. The V gene lost 7 bases and the J gene lost 1 base, with 13 bases spanning the gap. This CDR3 region has 14 residues. The CDR3 DNA sequence: TGTGCCAGCAAAGGGGGAGACCAGAACACTGAAGCTTTCTTT. Protein sequence: CASKGGDQNTEAFF.

The chain combines TRBV30 with TRBJ2-7, with a possible D match to TRBD1 (5 bases). This CDR3 is 11 amino acids long. Trimming took 1 base from V and 5 from J, leaving 6 bases between them. From germline, CDR1 is GTSNPN and CDR2 SVGIG (reference sequence). Here the CDR3 reads CAWSDRNEQYF. Here the CDR3 DNA reads TGTGCCTGGAGTGACAGGAACGAGCAGTACTTC.

This sequence joins TRBV5-1 and TRBJ2-3; TRBD2 matches at 8 bases. V trimming: 0 bases; J trimming: 5 bases; junction bases outside the gene matches: 8. This CDR3 comprises 16 residues. CDR1 SGHRS and CDR2 YFSETQ come from the germline V gene. DNA of the CDR3: TGCGCCAGCAGCTTGGTTGGTAGCGGGACGGGAGATACGCAGTATTTT. Translation: CASSLVGSGTGDTQYF.

The chain employs TRBV25-1 and TRBJ1-6; 7 bases agree with TRBD1. The trim removed 6 bases at V and 8 bases at J, leaving 4 bases unmatched. The germline gives CDR1 MGHDK, CDR2 SYGVNS. The CDR3 is 13 amino acids. The chain's CDR3 is CASSRDSYSPLHF. For the CDR3, the DNA is TGTGCCAGCAGCCGGGACAGCTATTCACCCCTCCACTTT.

Points on this clone: Other nucleotide sequences in the sample specify the same CDR3. This chain connects TRBV6-5 to TRBJ1-2; 7 nucleotides align to TRBD1. The CDR3 runs 13 residues. Germline V gene data show CDR1 as MNHEY and CDR2 as SVGAGI. V trimming: 1 base; J trimming: 5 bases; junction bases outside the gene matches: 1. The DNA of the CDR3 is TGTGCCAGCAGTTACTTACAGGGGTATGGCTACACCTTC. Its translation: CASSYLQGYGYTF.

The CDR3 DNA reads TGTGCCAGCAGCCCGCAGGGGGCGTGGGGCAGCACTGAAGCTTTCTTT. This codes for CASSPQGAWGSTEAFF. The V and J genes are TRBV7-2 and TRBJ1-1; 8 bases fit TRBD1. The trim removed 5 bases at V and 4 bases at J, leaving 12 bases unmatched. The CDR3 runs 16 residues. Per germline, CDR1 SGHTA and CDR2 FQGNSA.

To note about this clone: This same CDR3 is encoded by further DNA sequences in the sample. The chain uses TRBV11-2 and TRBJ2-2; the D is unclear. The ends were cut back, 3 bases at V and 4 bases at J, with 12 bases in the middle. Germline CDR1 and CDR2: SGHAT and FQNNGV. CDR3 length equals 15 residues. CDR3 nucleotides: TGTGCCAGCAGCTTGGAAGGGTTGGGCACCGGGGAGCTGTTTTTT. This encodes CASSLEGLGTGELFF.

The V call is TRBV6-5, the J call TRBJ1-6; a weak D match, TRBD1 (5 bases). V was clipped by 8 bases and J by 10 bases, with 12 bases between them. CDR1 and CDR2 (germline): MNHEY, SVGAGI. The CDR3 consists of 12 residues. This CDR3 reads CASRGVTSPLHF. CDR3 nucleotide sequence: TGTGCCAGCCGAGGGGTCACATCACCCCTCCACTTT.

V is TRBV18 and J is TRBJ1-1, with D perhaps TRBD1 (5 bases). The CDR3 consists of 15 residues. Germline lookup yields CDR1 KGHSH and CDR2 LQKENI. V lost 1 base and J lost 0, with 9 bases in between. The CDR3 region is CASSPLPGLNTEAFF. CDR3 DNA: TGTGCCAGCTCACCACTTCCAGGGCTGAACACTGAAGCTTTCTTT.

The gene calls are TRBV5-6 and TRBJ2-7; D might be TRBD1 (5 bases). From germline, CDR1 is SGHDT and CDR2 YYEEEE. The CDR3 is 13 amino acids. Trimming took off 4 bases at V and 0 bases at J, with 8 bases between the two ends. This chain's CDR3 is CASSQGSSYEQYF. The CDR3 coding sequence is TGTGCCAGCAGCCAGGGATCCTCCTACGAGCAGTACTTC.

This rearrangement joins TRBV19 to TRBJ2-2; no definite D call. V lost 7 bases, J lost 4 bases, and 16 bases lay in between. The CDR3 consists of 15 residues. The V gene's germline CDR1 is LNHDA and CDR2 SQIVND (reference sequence). The CDR3 DNA reads TGTGCCAGTACCCCTAATGGGTACAGCACCGGGGAGCTGTTTTTT. Translating gives CASTPNGYSTGELFF.

The chain links TRBV6-1 to TRBJ2-7; 7 bases map to TRBD2. Germline V gene sequence: CDR1 MNHNS, CDR2 SASEGT. The CDR3 sequence is 13 residues long. V was pared by 5 bases and J by 3 bases, with 4 bases of the junction left unmatched. DNA of the CDR3: TGTGCCAGCAGTAGTCGGGACTACTACGAGCAGTACTTC. Encoded protein: CASSSRDYYEQYF.

As concerns this clone: One end of the junction varies from germline; a read error may be responsible. The rearrangement joins TRBV19 to TRBJ2-2; unclear D gene. Germline V CDR1 and CDR2: LNHDA, SQIVND (reference sequence). The CDR3 contains 16 residues. In nucleotides, the CDR3 is TGTGCCAGTACTATAAGGACGCCTAGAACAACCGGGGAGCTGTTTTTT. This gives the protein CASTIRTPRTTGELFF.

The chain links TRBV7-3 to TRBJ2-5; 8 nucleotides agree with TRBD2. Germline trimming cut 5 bases from V and 5 bases from J; bases unmatched to any gene: 4. Per the germline V gene, CDR1 is SGHTA and CDR2 is FQGTGA. This CDR3 has 13 residues. Here the CDR3 DNA reads TGTGCCAGCAGCCAGACTAGCGCGGAGACCCAGTACTTC. Its translation: CASSQTSAETQYF.

This CDR3 reads CASSLAGGPGGGEQYF. The CDR3 region has the DNA TGTGCCAGCAGTTTAGCCGGGGGACCGGGGGGTGGCGAGCAGTACTTC. The chain links TRBV28 to TRBJ2-7; 7 positions match TRBD2. CDR3 size: 16 residues. Per germline, CDR1 MDHEN and CDR2 SYDVKM. Unmatched junction bases numbered 13, after V lost 2 bases and J lost 6 bases.

This sequence joins TRBV30 and TRBJ1-3, with D possibly matching TRBD1 (6 bases). The V gene's germline CDR1 is GTSNPN and CDR2 SVGIG (reference sequence). Trimming shortened V by 3 bases and J by 4 bases, and 7 bases separated the two germline ends. The CDR3 covers 12 residues. CDR3 sequence reads: CAWRTGGNTIYF. In DNA form, the CDR3 reads TGTGCCTGGAGAACAGGGGGAAACACCATATATTTT.

V and J are TRBV5-4 and TRBJ2-7; TRBD1 aligns across 10 bases. V trimming: 5 bases; J trimming: 12 bases; junction bases outside the gene matches: 14. CDR3 size: 14 residues. Germline lookup yields CDR1 SGHNT and CDR2 YYREEE (reference sequence). The CDR3 loop reads CASSKPGTGELAYF. As DNA, the CDR3 is TGTGCCAGCAGTAAGCCCGGGACAGGGGAATTAGCGTACTTC.

The rearrangement uses TRBV6-1 and TRBJ2-7; D gene unclear. Per the germline V gene, CDR1 is MNHNS and CDR2 is SASEGT. V was clipped by 2 bases and J by 3 bases, with 8 bases between them. This CDR3 has 13 residues. The CDR3 region is CASSEIGFYEQYF. The CDR3 DNA reads TGTGCCAGCAGTGAAATCGGTTTCTACGAGCAGTACTTC.

The chain employs TRBV6-1 and TRBJ1-1; D unresolved. Germline V lookup: CDR1 MNHNS, CDR2 SASEGT. The V end was cut by 7 bases, the J end by 0 bases, with 12 bases between. The CDR3 length is 14 residues. The CDR3 sequence is CASTLNGVNTEAFF. The CDR3 DNA follows: TGTGCCAGCACCCTAAATGGGGTGAACACTGAAGCTTTCTTT.

Of note for this clone: Other nucleotide sequences in the sample specify the same CDR3. This chain connects TRBV7-9 to TRBJ1-5; D remains unclear. This CDR3 has 12 amino acids. Germline values: CDR1 SEHNR, CDR2 FQNEAQ (reference sequence). The V gene lost 5 bases and the J gene lost 7 bases, with 9 bases spanning the gap. The CDR3 region is CASSPGDQPQHF. The CDR3 DNA is TGTGCCAGCAGCCCTGGTGACCAGCCCCAGCATTTT.

V usage is TRBV9 and J usage is TRBJ2-7; the D gene is possibly TRBD2 (6 bases). CDR3 length equals 16 residues. Germline V CDR1 and CDR2: SGDLS, YYNGEE. Trimming shortened V by 4 bases and J by 0 bases, and 17 bases separated the two germline ends. CDR3 coding DNA: TGTGCCAGCAGCCCCCTGTGGGGCGGGGTCTCCTACGAGCAGTACTTC. Amino acids: CASSPLWGGVSYEQYF. Full variable domain (missing parts from reference TRBV9 and TRBJ2-7): DSGVTQTPKHLITATGQRVTLRCSPRSGDLSVYWYQQSLDQGLQFLIQYYNGEERAKGNILERFSAQQFPDLHSELNLSSLELGDSALYFCASSPLWGGVSYEQYFGPGTRLTVT.

The chain links TRBV9 to TRBJ1-1, with 7 bases matching TRBD1. Germline CDR1 is SGDLS and CDR2 is YYNGEE. J was trimmed by 4 bases and V by 0 bases; bases with no gene match: 3. The CDR3 loop spans 14 amino acids. The CDR3 DNA reads as TGTGCCAGCAGCGTAGGAACAGGGGCCACTGAAGCTTTCTTT. Protein sequence: CASSVGTGATEAFF.

The CDR3 region is CASSLDDRTGYEQYF. CDR3 sequence (DNA): TGTGCCAGCAGCTTAGACGACAGGACAGGCTACGAGCAGTACTTC. This rearrangement joins TRBV7-8 to TRBJ2-7, with TRBD1 matching 7 bases. Germline assignment: CDR1 SGHVS and CDR2 FQNEAQ. With V trimmed by 1 base and J by 3 bases, 6 bases remained unmatched. This CDR3 comprises 15 residues.